This T cell receptor (beta chain) was sequenced during a study of shared clonotypes between healthy human individuals. Here immunoSEQ multiplex PCR was the method, and the copy in TCRdb shows in-frame clones only, minus some. The repertoire holds approximately 500,000 clones, with 75% to 85% as singletons. The sequence derives from a woman in her thirties or forties in good health. Some clones in this sample may be carry-over from other donors' samples. Material for sequencing was PBMCs.

CDR3 in amino acids: CASSRDGNQPQHF. The CDR3 DNA follows: TGTGCCAGTAGTCGGGACGGGAATCAGCCCCAGCATTTT. J is TRBJ1-5 and V is TRBV19, with D possibly being TRBD1 (5 bases). Looked up from germline, CDR1 is LNHDA and CDR2 is SQIVND (reference sequence). The ends were cut back, 5 bases at V and 4 bases at J, with 9 bases in the middle. CDR3 length: 13 residues.